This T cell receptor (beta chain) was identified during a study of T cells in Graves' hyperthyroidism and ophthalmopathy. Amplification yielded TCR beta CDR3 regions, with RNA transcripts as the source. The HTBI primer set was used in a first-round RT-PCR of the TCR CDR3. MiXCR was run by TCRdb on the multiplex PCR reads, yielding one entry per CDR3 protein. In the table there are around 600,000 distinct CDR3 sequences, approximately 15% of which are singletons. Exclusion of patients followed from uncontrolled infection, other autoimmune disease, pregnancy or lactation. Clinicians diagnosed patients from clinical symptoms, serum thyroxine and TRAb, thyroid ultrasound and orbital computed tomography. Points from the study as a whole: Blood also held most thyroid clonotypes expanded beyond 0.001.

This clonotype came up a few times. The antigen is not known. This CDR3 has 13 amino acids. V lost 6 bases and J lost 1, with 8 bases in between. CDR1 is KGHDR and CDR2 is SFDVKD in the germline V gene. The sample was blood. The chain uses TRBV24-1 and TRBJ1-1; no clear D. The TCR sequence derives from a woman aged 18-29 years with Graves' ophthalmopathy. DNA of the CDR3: TGTGCCACCAGTTTGACTGGGAACACTGAAGCTTTCTTT. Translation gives CATSLTGNTEAFF.